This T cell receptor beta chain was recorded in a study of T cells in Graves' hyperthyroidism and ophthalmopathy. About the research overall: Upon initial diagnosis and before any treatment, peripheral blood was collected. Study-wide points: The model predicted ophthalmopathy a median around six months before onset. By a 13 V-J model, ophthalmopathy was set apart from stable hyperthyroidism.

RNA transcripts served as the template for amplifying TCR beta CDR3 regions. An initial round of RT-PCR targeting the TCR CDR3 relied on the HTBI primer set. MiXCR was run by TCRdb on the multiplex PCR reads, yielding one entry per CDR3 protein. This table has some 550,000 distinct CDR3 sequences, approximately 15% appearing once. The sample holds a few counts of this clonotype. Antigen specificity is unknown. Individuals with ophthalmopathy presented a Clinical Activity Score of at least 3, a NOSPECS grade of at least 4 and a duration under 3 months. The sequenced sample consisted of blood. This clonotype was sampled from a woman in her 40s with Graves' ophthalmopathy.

The CDR3 DNA reads as TGTGCCAGCAGACCCGATGGGGCGGGAGGGCCTTCGAACTACAATGAGCAGTTCTTC. Amino acids: CASRPDGAGGPSNYNEQFF. The gene calls are TRBV6-1 and TRBJ2-1; 9 bases map to TRBD2. Germline V gene data show CDR1 as MNHNS and CDR2 as SASEGT. CDR3 length: 19 amino acids. Trimming cost V 6 bases and J 3 bases; bases outside gene matches: 18.